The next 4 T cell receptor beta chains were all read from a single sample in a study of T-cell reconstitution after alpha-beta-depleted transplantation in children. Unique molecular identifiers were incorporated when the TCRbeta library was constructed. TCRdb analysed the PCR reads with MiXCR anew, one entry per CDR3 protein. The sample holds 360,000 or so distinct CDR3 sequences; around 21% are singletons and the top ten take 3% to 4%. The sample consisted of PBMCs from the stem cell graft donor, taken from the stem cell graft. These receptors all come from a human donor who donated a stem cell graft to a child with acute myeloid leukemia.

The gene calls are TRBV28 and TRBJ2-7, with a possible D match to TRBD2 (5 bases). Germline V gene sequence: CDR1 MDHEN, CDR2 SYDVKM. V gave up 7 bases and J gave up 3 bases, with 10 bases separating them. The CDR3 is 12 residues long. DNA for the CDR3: TGTGCCAGCACCCTGGACTTCTACGAGCAGTACTTC. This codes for CASTLDFYEQYF. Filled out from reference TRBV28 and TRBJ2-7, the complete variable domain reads DVKVTQSSRYLVKRTGEKVFLECVQDMDHENMFWYRQDPGLGLRLIYFSYDVKMKEKGDIPEGYSVSREKKERFSLILESASTNQTSMYLCASTLDFYEQYFGPGTRLTVT.

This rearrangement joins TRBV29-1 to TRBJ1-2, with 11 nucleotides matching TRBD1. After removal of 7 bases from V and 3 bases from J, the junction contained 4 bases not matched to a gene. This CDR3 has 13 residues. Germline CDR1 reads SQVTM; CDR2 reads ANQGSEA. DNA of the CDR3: TGCAGCGCTGGGGGACAGGGGGACTATGGCTACACCTTC. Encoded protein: CSAGGQGDYGYTF.

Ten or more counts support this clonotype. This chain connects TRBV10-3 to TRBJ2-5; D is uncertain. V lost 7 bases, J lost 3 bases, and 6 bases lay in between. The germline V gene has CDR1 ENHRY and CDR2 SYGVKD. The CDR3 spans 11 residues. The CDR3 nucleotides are TGTGCCATCATGGCAGAAGAGACCCAGTACTTC. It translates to CAIMAEETQYF.

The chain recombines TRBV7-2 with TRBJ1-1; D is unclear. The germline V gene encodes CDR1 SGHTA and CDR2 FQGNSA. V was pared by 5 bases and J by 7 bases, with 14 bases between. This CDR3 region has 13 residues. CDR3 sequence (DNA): TGTGCCAGCAGCCCTTCGGGCGGACTTGAAGCTTTCTTT. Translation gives CASSPSGGLEAFF. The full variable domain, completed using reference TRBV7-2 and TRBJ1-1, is GAGVSQSPSNKVTEKGKDVELRCDPISGHTALYWYRQSLGQGLEFLIYFQGNSAPDKSGLPSDRFSAERTGGSVSTLTIQRTQQEDSAVYLCASSPSGGLEAFFGQGTRLTVV.